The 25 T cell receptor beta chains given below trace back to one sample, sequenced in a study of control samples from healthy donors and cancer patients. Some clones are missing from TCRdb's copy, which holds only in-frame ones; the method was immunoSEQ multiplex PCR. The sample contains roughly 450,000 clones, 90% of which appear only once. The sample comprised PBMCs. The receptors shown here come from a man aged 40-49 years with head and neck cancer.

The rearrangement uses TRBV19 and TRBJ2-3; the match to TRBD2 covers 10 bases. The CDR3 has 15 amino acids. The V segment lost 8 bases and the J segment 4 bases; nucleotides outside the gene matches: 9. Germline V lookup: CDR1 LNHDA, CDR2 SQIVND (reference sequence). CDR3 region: CASEGLAGVSDTQYF. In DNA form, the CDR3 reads TGTGCCAGTGAGGGGCTAGCGGGAGTCTCAGATACGCAGTATTTT.

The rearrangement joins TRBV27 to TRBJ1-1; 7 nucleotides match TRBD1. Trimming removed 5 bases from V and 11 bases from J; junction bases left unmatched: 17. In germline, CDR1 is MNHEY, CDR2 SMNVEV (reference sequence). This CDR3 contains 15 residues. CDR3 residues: CASSPSDRFTSGAFF. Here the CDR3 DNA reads TGTGCCAGCAGTCCCTCGGACAGGTTTACGTCGGGGGCTTTCTTT.

CDR3 in DNA: TGTGCCAGCAGCTTAGCTTGGCAGGGGAGCACAGATACGCAGTATTTT. Encoded protein: CASSLAWQGSTDTQYF. J is TRBJ2-3 and V is TRBV7-2, with D perhaps TRBD1 (6 bases). Deletions cut 0 bases from V and 0 bases from J, with 10 bases between. This CDR3 is built from 16 residues. The V gene's germline CDR1 is SGHTA and CDR2 FQGNSA. The variable domain in full, completed from reference TRBV7-2 and TRBJ2-3, reads GAGVSQSPSNKVTEKGKDVELRCDPISGHTALYWYRQSLGQGLEFLIYFQGNSAPDKSGLPSDRFSAERTGGSVSTLTIQRTQQEDSAVYLCASSLAWQGSTDTQYFGPGTRLTVL.

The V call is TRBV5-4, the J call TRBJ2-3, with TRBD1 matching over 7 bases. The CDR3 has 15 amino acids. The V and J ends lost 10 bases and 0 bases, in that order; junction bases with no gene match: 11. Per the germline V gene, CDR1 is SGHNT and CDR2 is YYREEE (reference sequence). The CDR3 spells CAVGTETLSTDTQYF. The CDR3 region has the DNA TGTGCCGTTGGGACAGAAACCCTCAGCACAGATACGCAGTATTTT.

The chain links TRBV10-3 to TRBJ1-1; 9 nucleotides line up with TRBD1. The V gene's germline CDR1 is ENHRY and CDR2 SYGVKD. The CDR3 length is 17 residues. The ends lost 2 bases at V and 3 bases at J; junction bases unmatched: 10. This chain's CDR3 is CAISEAPGQGAHTEAFF. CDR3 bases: TGTGCCATCAGTGAGGCACCGGGACAGGGTGCTCACACTGAAGCTTTCTTT.

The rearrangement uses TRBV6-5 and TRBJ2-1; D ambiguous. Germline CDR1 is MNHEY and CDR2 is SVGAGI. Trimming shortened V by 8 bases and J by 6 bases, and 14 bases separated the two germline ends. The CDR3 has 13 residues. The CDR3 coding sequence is TGTGCCAGCCTACTTCGACTGGGCAATGAGCAGTTCTTC. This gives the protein CASLLRLGNEQFF.

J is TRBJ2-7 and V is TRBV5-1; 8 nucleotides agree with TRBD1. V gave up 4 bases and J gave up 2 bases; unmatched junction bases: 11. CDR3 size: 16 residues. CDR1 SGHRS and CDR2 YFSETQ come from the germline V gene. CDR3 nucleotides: TGCGCCAGCAGCCGGATTTGGGGACAGGATGCCTACGAGCAGTACTTC. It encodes CASSRIWGQDAYEQYF.

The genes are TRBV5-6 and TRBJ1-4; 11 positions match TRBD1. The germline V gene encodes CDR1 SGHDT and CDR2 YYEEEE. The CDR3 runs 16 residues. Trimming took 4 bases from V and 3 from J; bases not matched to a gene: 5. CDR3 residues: CASSLGQGAPNEKLFF. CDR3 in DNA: TGTGCCAGCAGCCTCGGACAGGGGGCGCCTAATGAAAAACTGTTTTTT.

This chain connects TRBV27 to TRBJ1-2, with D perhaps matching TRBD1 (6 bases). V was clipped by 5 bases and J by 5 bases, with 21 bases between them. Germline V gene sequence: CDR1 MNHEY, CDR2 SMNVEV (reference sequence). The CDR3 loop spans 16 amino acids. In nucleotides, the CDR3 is TGTGCCAGCAGTCCCCGGGGGGGCCCTTCGCCTTATGGCTACACCTTC. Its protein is CASSPRGGPSPYGYTF.

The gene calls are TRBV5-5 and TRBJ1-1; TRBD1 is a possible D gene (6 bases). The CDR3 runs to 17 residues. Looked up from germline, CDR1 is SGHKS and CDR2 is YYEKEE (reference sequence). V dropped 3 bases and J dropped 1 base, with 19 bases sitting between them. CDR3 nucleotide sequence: TGTGCCAGCAGCTCTAGAAGGGCTGGGACACCGAACACTGAAGCTTTCTTT. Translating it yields CASSSRRAGTPNTEAFF.

DNA of the CDR3: TGTGCCAGTACTGACAGGGGATACGGACCCCTCCACTTT. Amino acids: CASTDRGYGPLHF. The genes are TRBV28 and TRBJ1-6; the match to TRBD1 covers 8 bases. In germline, CDR1 is MDHEN, CDR2 SYDVKM. V shed 9 bases, J shed 12 bases, and the junction held 10 bases outside the gene matches. The CDR3 is 13 residues long. Combining the CDR3 with reference TRBV28 and TRBJ1-6 gives the whole variable domain DVKVTQSSRYLVKRTGEKVFLECVQDMDHENMFWYRQDPGLGLRLIYFSYDVKMKEKGDIPEGYSVSREKKERFSLILESASTNQTSMYLCASTDRGYGPLHFGNGTRLTVT.

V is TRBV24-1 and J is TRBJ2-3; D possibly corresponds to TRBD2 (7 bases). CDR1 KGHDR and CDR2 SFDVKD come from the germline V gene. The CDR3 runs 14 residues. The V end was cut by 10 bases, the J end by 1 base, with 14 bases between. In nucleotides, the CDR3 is TGTGCCACATCGGGGGGCCCTGGCACAGATACGCAGTATTTT. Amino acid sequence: CATSGGPGTDTQYF.

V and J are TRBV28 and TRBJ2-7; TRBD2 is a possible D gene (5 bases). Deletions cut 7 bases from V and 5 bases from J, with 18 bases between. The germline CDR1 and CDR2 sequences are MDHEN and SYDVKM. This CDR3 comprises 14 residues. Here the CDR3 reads CASTPVGVSHEQYF. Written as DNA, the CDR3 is TGTGCCAGCACCCCTGTGGGAGTCAGCCACGAGCAGTACTTC.

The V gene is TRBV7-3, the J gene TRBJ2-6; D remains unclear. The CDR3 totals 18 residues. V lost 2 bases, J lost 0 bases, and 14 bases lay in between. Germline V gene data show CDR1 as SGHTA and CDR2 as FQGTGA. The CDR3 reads CASSLFHVGSSGANVLTF. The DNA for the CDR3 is TGTGCCAGCAGCTTATTTCACGTCGGAAGCTCTGGGGCCAACGTCCTGACTTTC.

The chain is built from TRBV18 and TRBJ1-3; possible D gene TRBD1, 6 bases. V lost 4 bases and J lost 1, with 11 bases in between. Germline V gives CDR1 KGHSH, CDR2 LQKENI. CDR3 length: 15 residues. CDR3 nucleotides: TGTGCCAGCTCACAGGGGGAACTATCTGGAAACACCATATATTTT. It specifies CASSQGELSGNTIYF.

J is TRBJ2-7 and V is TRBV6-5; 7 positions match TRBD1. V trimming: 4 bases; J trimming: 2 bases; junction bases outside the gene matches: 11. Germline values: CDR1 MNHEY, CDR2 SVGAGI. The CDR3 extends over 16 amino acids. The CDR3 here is CASSSPPRTGTYEQYF. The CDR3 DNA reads TGTGCCAGCAGTTCCCCTCCCAGGACAGGAACCTACGAGCAGTACTTC.

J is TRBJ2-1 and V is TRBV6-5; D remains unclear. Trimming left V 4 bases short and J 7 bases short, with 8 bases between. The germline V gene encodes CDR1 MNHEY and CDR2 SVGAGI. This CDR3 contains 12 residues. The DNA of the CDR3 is TGTGCCAGCAGTTTTGGTTTAAATGAGCAGTTCTTC. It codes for CASSFGLNEQFF.

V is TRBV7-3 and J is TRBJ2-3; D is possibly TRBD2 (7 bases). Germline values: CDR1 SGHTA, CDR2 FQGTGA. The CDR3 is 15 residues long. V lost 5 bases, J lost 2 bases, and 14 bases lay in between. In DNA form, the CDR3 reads TGTGCCAGCAGCCCTTGGGGGGGCATCACAGATACGCAGTATTTT. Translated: CASSPWGGITDTQYF.

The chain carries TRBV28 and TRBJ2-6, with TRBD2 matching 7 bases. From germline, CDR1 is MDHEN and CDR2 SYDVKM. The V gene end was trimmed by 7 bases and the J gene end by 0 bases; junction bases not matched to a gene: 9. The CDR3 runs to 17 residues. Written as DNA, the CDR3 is TGTGCCAGCACCGCCGGGGGGTCCCTCTCTGGGGCCAACGTCCTGACTTTC. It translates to CASTAGGSLSGANVLTF.

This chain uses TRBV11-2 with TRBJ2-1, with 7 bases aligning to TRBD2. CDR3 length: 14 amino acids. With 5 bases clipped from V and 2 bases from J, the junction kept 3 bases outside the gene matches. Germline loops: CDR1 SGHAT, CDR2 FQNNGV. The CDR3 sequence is CASSVGGTYNEQFF. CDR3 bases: TGTGCCAGCAGCGTCGGGGGGACCTACAATGAGCAGTTCTTC.

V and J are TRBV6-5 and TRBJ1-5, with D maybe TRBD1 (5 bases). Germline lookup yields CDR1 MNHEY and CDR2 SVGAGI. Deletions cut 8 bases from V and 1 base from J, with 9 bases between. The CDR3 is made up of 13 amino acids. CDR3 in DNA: TGTGCCAGCGCGACAGTCAGCAATCAGCCCCAGCATTTT. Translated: CASATVSNQPQHF.

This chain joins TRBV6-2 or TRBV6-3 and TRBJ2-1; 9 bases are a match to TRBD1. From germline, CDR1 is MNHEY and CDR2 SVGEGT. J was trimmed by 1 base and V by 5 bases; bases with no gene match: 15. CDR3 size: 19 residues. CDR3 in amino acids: CASSNRQGGTLPSYNEQFF. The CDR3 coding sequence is TGTGCCAGCAGTAACCGACAGGGGGGGACCCTTCCATCCTACAATGAGCAGTTCTTC.

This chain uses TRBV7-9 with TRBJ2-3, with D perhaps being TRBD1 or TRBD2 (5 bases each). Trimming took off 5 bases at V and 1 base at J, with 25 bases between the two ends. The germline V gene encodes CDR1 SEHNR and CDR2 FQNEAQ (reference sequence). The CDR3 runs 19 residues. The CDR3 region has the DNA TGTGCCAGCAGCGGCTGGGACCCTTCGTATACTCACCGCACAGATACGCAGTATTTT. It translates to CASSGWDPSYTHRTDTQYF.

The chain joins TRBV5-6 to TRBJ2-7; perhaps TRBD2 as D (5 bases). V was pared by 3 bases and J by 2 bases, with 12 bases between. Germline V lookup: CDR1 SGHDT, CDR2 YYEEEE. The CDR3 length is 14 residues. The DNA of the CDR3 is TGTGCCAGCAGCTCCGAGGACGGGACCTACGAGCAGTACTTC. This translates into CASSSEDGTYEQYF.

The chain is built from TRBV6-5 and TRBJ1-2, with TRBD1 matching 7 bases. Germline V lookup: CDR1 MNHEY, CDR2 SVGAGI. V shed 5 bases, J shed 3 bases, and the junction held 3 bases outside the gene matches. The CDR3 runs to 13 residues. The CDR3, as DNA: TGTGCCAGCAGTCGACAGGGTGACTATGGCTACACCTTC. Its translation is CASSRQGDYGYTF.